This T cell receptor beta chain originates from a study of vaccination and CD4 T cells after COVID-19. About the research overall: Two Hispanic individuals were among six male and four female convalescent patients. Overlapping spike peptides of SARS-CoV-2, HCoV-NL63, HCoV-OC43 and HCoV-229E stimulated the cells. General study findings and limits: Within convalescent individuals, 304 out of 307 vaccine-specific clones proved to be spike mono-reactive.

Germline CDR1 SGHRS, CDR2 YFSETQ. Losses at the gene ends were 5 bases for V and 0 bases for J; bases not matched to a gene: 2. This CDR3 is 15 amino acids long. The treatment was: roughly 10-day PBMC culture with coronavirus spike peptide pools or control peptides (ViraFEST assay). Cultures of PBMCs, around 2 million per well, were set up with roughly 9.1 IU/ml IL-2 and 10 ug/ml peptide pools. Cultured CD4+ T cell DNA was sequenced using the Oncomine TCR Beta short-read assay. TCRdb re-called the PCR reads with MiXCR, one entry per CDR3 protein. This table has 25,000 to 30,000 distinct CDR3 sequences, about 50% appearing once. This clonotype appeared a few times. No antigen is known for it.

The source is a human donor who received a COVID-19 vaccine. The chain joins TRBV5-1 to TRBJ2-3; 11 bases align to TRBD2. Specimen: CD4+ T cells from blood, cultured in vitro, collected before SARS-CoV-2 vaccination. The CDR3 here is CASRRLAGSTDTQYF. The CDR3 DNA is TGCGCCAGCAGAAGACTAGCGGGGAGCACAGATACGCAGTATTTT.